The 27 T cell receptor beta chains reported below all come from one sample, sequenced in a study of Graves' ophthalmopathy and Graves' hyperthyroidism. Researchers took RNA transcripts and amplified TCR beta CDR3 regions from them. Second-round multiplex PCR came after a first-round RT-PCR that employed HTBI primers. TCRdb called the multiplex PCR reads again in MiXCR, with one record for every CDR3 protein. The sample includes hundreds of thousands of distinct CDR3 sequences, about 41% seen only once; the top ten take 2.5% to 3.5%. The material sequenced was peripheral blood. These receptor sequences come from an adult man with Graves' ophthalmopathy.

About this clonotype: A junction end diverges from the germline sequence, so it may reflect a read error. The CDR3 region is CASSLGALGPKETQCF. CDR3 DNA sequence: TGTGCCAGCAGCTTAGGGGCTCTGGGTCCGAAGGAGACCCAGTGCTTC. V gene TRBV7-2 combines with J gene TRBJ2-5; unclear D gene. The germline V gene encodes CDR1 SGHTA and CDR2 FQGNSA. The CDR3 covers 16 residues.

The rearrangement joins TRBV7-2 to TRBJ2-5, with TRBD1 matching over 7 bases. Trimming took 5 bases from V and 9 from J; bases not matched to a gene: 12. Germline lookup yields CDR1 SGHTA and CDR2 FQGNSA. The CDR3 loop spans 14 amino acids. Here the CDR3 reads CASSAGGGQEAQYF. CDR3 in DNA: TGTGCCAGCAGCGCTGGGGGTGGACAGGAGGCCCAGTACTTC.

The chain joins TRBV5-1 to TRBJ2-2, with D perhaps TRBD1 or TRBD2 (5 bases each). V lost 2 bases, J lost 4 bases, and 15 bases lay in between. The CDR3 runs 16 residues. Germline lookup yields CDR1 SGHRS and CDR2 YFSETQ. The CDR3 protein is CASSFTGPTGTGELFF. As DNA, the CDR3 is TGCGCCAGCAGCTTTACGGGACCGACGGGCACCGGGGAGCTGTTTTTT.

This clonotype was detected many times. The V and J genes are TRBV10-3 and TRBJ2-7; 7 nucleotides agree with TRBD2. The CDR3 contains 13 residues. Germline CDR1 and CDR2: ENHRY and SYGVKD. V lost 8 bases to trimming and J lost 3 bases; unmatched junction nucleotides: 7. CDR3 region: CAIAGDTRYEQYF. DNA for the CDR3: TGTGCCATCGCGGGGGATACCCGCTACGAGCAGTACTTC.

In this sample, this clonotype turned up many times. The rearrangement joins TRBV19 to TRBJ1-6; TRBD1 agrees at 7 bases. The CDR3 contains 15 residues. Germline trimming cut 8 bases from V and 2 bases from J; bases unmatched to any gene: 6. The V gene's germline CDR1 is LNHDA and CDR2 SQIVND (reference sequence). The CDR3 region is CASSNRGTYNSPLHF. For the CDR3, the DNA is TGTGCCAGTTCCAACAGGGGAACCTATAATTCACCCCTCCACTTT.

This sequence joins TRBV25-1 and TRBJ1-4; no firm D call. Germline V gene data show CDR1 as MGHDK and CDR2 as SYGVNS. CDR3 length: 11 residues. Trimming left V 4 bases short and J 7 bases short, with 4 bases between. CDR3 nucleotide sequence: TGTGCCAGCAGTGGGCTTGAAAAACTGTTTTTT. Its protein product is CASSGLEKLFF.

This clonotype was picked up many times. The chain links TRBV10-3 to TRBJ1-2; 12 nucleotides align to TRBD1. This CDR3 has 15 residues. The germline V gene has CDR1 ENHRY and CDR2 SYGVKD. The V and J ends lost 8 bases and 5 bases, in that order; junction bases with no gene match: 9. DNA of the CDR3: TGTGCCATCGGGACAGGGGGCGGGGAAGGGTATGGCTACACCTTC. Protein product: CAIGTGGGEGYGYTF.

This clonotype has at least ten counts. V and J are TRBV14 and TRBJ1-2; tentatively, D is TRBD1 (6 bases). Germline-derived CDR1 and CDR2 are SGHDN and FVKESK. The length of the CDR3 is 17 residues. Trimming pared 0 bases from V and 2 bases from J, leaving 16 bases between. CDR3 region: CASSQEWGRGVNYGYTF. The CDR3 bases are TGTGCCAGCAGCCAAGAATGGGGCAGGGGAGTGAACTATGGCTACACCTTC.

This clonotype has only a few counts. This chain connects TRBV2 to TRBJ2-7; maybe TRBD2 (5 bases). Germline CDR1 SNHLY, CDR2 FYNNEI. The CDR3 is 14 amino acids. The V end lost 5 bases, the J end lost 2 bases, and 13 bases lay between the germline ends. CDR3 in DNA: TGTGCCAGCAGTTACCCGGGGAACACCTACGAGCAGTACTTC. Translation gives CASSYPGNTYEQYF.

This clonotype was detected once. The germline gene is not matched at one end of the junction; a read error may be the cause. V is TRBV25-1 and J is TRBJ1-2, with TRBD1 matching 8 bases. The CDR3 totals 14 residues. Germline assignment: CDR1 MGHDK and CDR2 SYGVNS. The CDR3 protein is CACSAGTGGMGYTF. As DNA, the CDR3 is TGTGCCTGCAGTGCTGGCACAGGGGGTATGGGCTACACCTTC.

The chain links TRBV2 to TRBJ1-2; TRBD1 agrees at 10 bases. The CDR3 has 14 residues. Looked up from germline, CDR1 is SNHLY and CDR2 is FYNNEI. The V segment lost 6 bases and the J segment 6 bases; nucleotides outside the gene matches: 7. The CDR3 sequence: CASSPGQGKDGYTF. The CDR3 bases are TGTGCCAGCAGCCCGGGACAGGGGAAGGATGGCTACACCTTC.

On this clonotype itself: The junction does not match germline at one end; this may be a read error. The rearrangement uses TRBV19 and TRBJ2-2; a weak D match, TRBD2 (6 bases). The CDR3 is 15 amino acids. CDR1 LNHDA and CDR2 SQIVND come from the germline V gene (reference sequence). The CDR3 reads CASTPTDSTTGGLFF. The CDR3 bases are TGTGCCAGTACCCCAACGGACTCCACGACCGGGGGGCTGTTTTTT.

The table lists this clonotype with a count of one. This may stem from a read error, because a much larger clone lies one nucleotide away. The chain has TRBV7-9 and TRBJ1-1; perhaps TRBD1 as D (6 bases). CDR3 length: 14 residues. V was cut by 0 bases and J by 5 bases, with 10 bases left in between. Germline values: CDR1 SEHNR, CDR2 FQNEAQ (reference sequence). Here the CDR3 DNA reads TGTGCCAGCAGCTTAGCGCACAGGGAAACTGAAGCTTTCTTT. Translation: CASSLAHRETEAFF. The complete variable domain, with remaining parts taken from reference TRBV7-9 and TRBJ1-1, reads DTGVSQNPRHKITKRGQNVTFRCDPISEHNRLYWYRQTLGQGPEFLTYFQNEAQLEKSRLLSDRFSAERPKGSFSTLEIQRTEQGDSAMYLCASSLAHRETEAFFGQGTRLTVV.

This rearrangement joins TRBV12-3 or TRBV12-4 to TRBJ1-2, with D perhaps matching TRBD1 (5 bases). The CDR3 has 14 residues. The V and J ends lost 5 bases and 4 bases respectively, with 14 bases between them. The CDR3 loop reads CASSTLLTGYGYTF. Here the CDR3 DNA reads TGTGCCAGCAGTACCCTGCTTACAGGCTATGGCTACACCTTC.

This clonotype has ten or more counts. V gene TRBV19 combines with J gene TRBJ1-2; no clear D gene. CDR1 and CDR2 from the germline V gene are LNHDA and SQIVND (reference sequence). V was trimmed by 5 bases and J by 4 bases, leaving 17 bases between them. The CDR3 is 15 residues long. CDR3 loop: CASSEIEVAIYGYTF. CDR3 bases: TGTGCCAGTAGTGAGATTGAGGTGGCGATCTATGGCTACACCTTC.

There are many counts of this clonotype. J is TRBJ1-6 and V is TRBV10-2; 10 positions match TRBD1. V shed 2 bases, J shed 4 bases, and the junction held 2 bases outside the gene matches. The germline CDR1 and CDR2 sequences are WSHSY and SAAADI. This CDR3 is built from 16 residues. CDR3 amino acids: CASSEMGQGYNSPLHF. DNA for the CDR3: TGCGCCAGCAGTGAGATGGGACAGGGGTATAATTCACCCCTCCACTTT.

The chain has TRBV30 and TRBJ1-6; D possibly corresponds to TRBD1 (6 bases). Germline lookup yields CDR1 GTSNPN and CDR2 SVGIG (reference sequence). V gave up 4 bases and J gave up 5 bases, with 12 bases separating them. The CDR3 is 14 residues long. The CDR3 DNA reads TGTGCCTGGAACCCGGACAGACATAATTCACCCCTCCACTTT. Encoded protein: CAWNPDRHNSPLHF.

This rearrangement joins TRBV20-1 to TRBJ1-3; D may be TRBD1 (6 bases). The CDR3 is 15 residues long. V was trimmed by 6 bases and J by 2 bases, leaving 17 bases between them. CDR1 and CDR2 from the germline V gene are DFQATT and SNEGSKA (reference sequence). Here the CDR3 DNA reads TGCAGTGCCAGCAGCGCAGGGGTCCCTGGAAACACCATATATTTT. Amino acids: CSASSAGVPGNTIYF.

Of note for this clonotype: Its ends do not fully match the called genes, so a read error is possible. The chain recombines TRBV25-1 with TRBJ1-5, with no clear D. Germline-derived CDR1 and CDR2 are MGHDK and SYGVNS. This CDR3 is 16 amino acids long. The CDR3 DNA reads TGTACCAGCAGAGCTCCGGGAGGGCTCCGGAGTCAGCCCCAGCATTTT. Translated: CTSRAPGGLRSQPQHF.

The rearrangement uses TRBV20-1 and TRBJ1-5; 7 nucleotides match TRBD1. Germline CDR1 is DFQATT and CDR2 is SNEGSKA (reference sequence). The CDR3 sequence is 12 residues long. J lost 11 bases, V lost 4 bases, and 8 bases had no gene match. In nucleotides, the CDR3 is TGCAGTGCTAATTTAGGGCAGGGGGCCCAGCATTTT. This gives the protein CSANLGQGAQHF.

Concerning this clonotype: A much larger clone is a single base away; this may be a read error. The CDR3 ends on some other residue instead of the conserved phenylalanine or tryptophan, so this is likely a read error. V gene TRBV5-6 combines with J gene TRBJ2-5, with D perhaps assigned TRBD1 or TRBD2 (5 bases each). Trimming took off 4 bases at V and 2 bases at J, with 15 bases between the two ends. Looked up from germline, CDR1 is SGHDT and CDR2 is YYEEEE. The CDR3 has 15 amino acids. This CDR3 is CASSQRGRGQETQYC. The CDR3 DNA follows: TGTGCCAGCAGCCAACGGGGACGGGGACAAGAGACCCAGTACTGC.

CDR3 in amino acids: CSARVSGRPQETQYF. Here the CDR3 DNA reads TGCAGTGCTAGAGTTTCTGGACGCCCCCAAGAGACCCAGTACTTC. The genes are TRBV20-1 and TRBJ2-5; D uncertain. The CDR3 has 15 residues. Germline V gene data show CDR1 as DFQATT and CDR2 as SNEGSKA (reference sequence). With 1 base removed from V and 1 base from J, the gap between germline ends came to 13 bases.

This clonotype was counted many times. The rearrangement links TRBV5-1 to TRBJ1-2; D unresolved. The CDR3 has 11 amino acids. V was trimmed by 7 bases and J by 8 bases, leaving 12 bases between them. CDR1 is SGHRS and CDR2 is YFSETQ in the germline V gene. The CDR3, as DNA: TGCGCCAGCGGGGATACGAGGGGCTACACCTTC. Protein product: CASGDTRGYTF.

This clonotype showed up many times. The chain couples TRBV5-1 to TRBJ1-2; perhaps TRBD1 as D (6 bases). The CDR3 has 13 amino acids. Germline V CDR1 and CDR2: SGHRS, YFSETQ. Trimming cost V 2 bases and J 6 bases, with 11 bases left between them. The CDR3 DNA reads as TGCGCCAGCAGCTTTCATTGGACAGATGGCTACACCTTC. Residues: CASSFHWTDGYTF.

This chain connects TRBV15 to TRBJ2-6; the D is unclear. V lost 0 bases and J lost 4, with 7 bases in between. The CDR3 covers 15 residues. Germline assignment: CDR1 LNHNV and CDR2 YYDKDF (reference sequence). Here the CDR3 DNA reads TGTGCCACCAGCAGAGACACAACAGGGGCCAACGTCCTGACTTTC. Encoded protein: CATSRDTTGANVLTF.

The chain combines TRBV14 with TRBJ1-2, with 7 nucleotides matching TRBD1. Germline V gives CDR1 SGHDN, CDR2 FVKESK. J gave up 2 bases and V 4 bases, and 10 bases lay outside the gene matches. The CDR3 contains 16 residues. As DNA, the CDR3 is TGTGCCAGCAGCCCTAGGCACAGGGGACAGAACTATGGCTACACCTTC. Translated: CASSPRHRGQNYGYTF.

This clonotype has ten or more counts. The V and J genes are TRBV29-1 and TRBJ2-7, with 10 bases matching TRBD2. The CDR3 runs to 16 residues. V lost 1 base, J lost 4 bases, and 10 bases stayed unmatched. Germline-derived CDR1 and CDR2 are SQVTM and ANQGSEA. The CDR3 DNA sequence: TGCAGCGTTGAAGTTGGAACTAGCGGGGTGAAATACGAGCAGTACTTC. This translates into CSVEVGTSGVKYEQYF.